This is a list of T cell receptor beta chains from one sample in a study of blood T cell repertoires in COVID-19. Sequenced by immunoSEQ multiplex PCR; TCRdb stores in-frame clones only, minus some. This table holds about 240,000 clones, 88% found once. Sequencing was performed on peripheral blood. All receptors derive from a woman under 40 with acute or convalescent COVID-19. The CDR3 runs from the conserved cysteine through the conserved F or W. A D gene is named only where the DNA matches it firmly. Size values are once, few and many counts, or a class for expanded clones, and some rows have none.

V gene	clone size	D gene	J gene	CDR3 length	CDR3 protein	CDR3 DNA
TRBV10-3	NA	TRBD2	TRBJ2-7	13	CAISGLAGAKQYF	TGTGCCATCAGTGGCCTAGCGGGAGCCAAGCAGTACTTC
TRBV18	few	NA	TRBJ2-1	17	CASSPYQGQLTYNEQFF	TGTGCCAGCTCACCCTATCAGGGACAACTAACCTACAATGAGCAGTTCTTC
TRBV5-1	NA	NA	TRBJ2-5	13	CASSRVAQETQYF	TGCGCCAGCAGCCGCGTAGCCCAAGAGACCCAGTACTTC
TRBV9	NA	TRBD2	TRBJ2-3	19	CASSEPLAGGSPTSDTQYF	TGTGCCAGCAGCGAGCCGCTAGCGGGAGGGTCCCCCACATCAGATACGCAGTATTTT
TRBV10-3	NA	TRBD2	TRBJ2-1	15	CATMASSGIVNEQFF	TGTGCCACAATGGCGTCAAGCGGGATTGTAAATGAGCAGTTCTTC
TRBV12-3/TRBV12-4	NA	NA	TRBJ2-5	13	CASSLSRGETQYF	TGTGCCAGCAGTTTATCTAGGGGGGAGACCCAGTACTTC
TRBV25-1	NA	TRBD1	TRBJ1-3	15	CASSGDRLSGNTIYF	TGTGCCAGCAGTGGGGACAGGCTCTCTGGAAACACCATATATTTT
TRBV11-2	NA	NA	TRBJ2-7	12	CASSLAELEQYF	TGTGCCAGCAGCTTAGCCGAGCTGGAGCAGTACTTC
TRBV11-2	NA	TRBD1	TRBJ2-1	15	CASSLQDRGSDEQFF	TGTGCCAGCAGCTTACAGGACAGGGGGAGCGATGAGCAGTTCTTC
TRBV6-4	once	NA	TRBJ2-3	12	CASSDSRDTQYF	TGTGCCAGCAGTGACTCGAGAGATACGCAGTATTTT
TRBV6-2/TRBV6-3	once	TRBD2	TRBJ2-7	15	CASSLGLAGGYEQYF	TGTGCCAGCAGTCTGGGACTAGCGGGAGGGTACGAGCAGTACTTC
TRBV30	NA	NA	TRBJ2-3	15	CAWSVLGGSVDTQYF	TGTGCCTGGAGTGTACTTGGGGGCTCGGTAGATACGCAGTATTTT
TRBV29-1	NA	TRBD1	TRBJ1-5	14	CSVATAGGYQPQHF	TGCAGCGTTGCAACCGCAGGGGGCTATCAGCCCCAGCATTTT
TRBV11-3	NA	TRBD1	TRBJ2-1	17	CASSNMVGQGKDHEQFF	TGTGCCAGCAGCAACATGGTGGGACAGGGTAAAGATCATGAGCAGTTCTTC